The clone carrying this T cell receptor beta chain was observed a few times. What it recognizes is unknown. Germline V gives CDR1 SGHVS, CDR2 FQNEAQ. CDR3 length: 13 residues. J gave up 7 bases and V 5 bases, and 7 bases lay outside the gene matches. This sample was included in a study of T-cell reconstitution after alpha-beta-depleted transplantation in children. Findings and caveats of the study: Several hundred expanded graft clones reportedly were the source of alpha-beta T cells about two months after transplant. T cells produced anew were the main source of T-cell counts and diversity one year after transplant.

Preparation of the TCRbeta library used unique molecular identifiers. One entry per CDR3 protein results from TCRdb running MiXCR on the PCR reads. The sample records hundreds of thousands of distinct CDR3 sequences, around 13% being singletons. Specimen: PBMCs, collected before TCRalphabeta/CD19-depleted stem cell transplant. The rearrangement uses TRBV7-8 and TRBJ2-5, with 7 bases aligning to TRBD2. This clonotype originated in a girl aged 2 to 9 with congenital amegakaryocytic thrombocytopenia, due to receive a stem cell transplant. The CDR3 protein is CASSRGLEGTQYF. In DNA form, the CDR3 reads TGTGCCAGCAGCCGTGGACTAGAAGGGACCCAGTACTTC.